The 13 T cell receptor beta chains presented below share a single source sample, sequenced in a study of OX40 agonist ivuxolimab in advanced cancers. Produced via immunoSEQ multiplex PCR; TCRdb's table is partial and in-frame only. The sample records under 70,000 clones, roughly 89% being singletons. The sequencing used CD4+ or CD8+ T cells sorted from blood, collected in a trial of the OX40 agonist ivuxolimab. The receptors were sampled from an adult with an advanced solid tumor such as melanoma, head and neck, liver or kidney cancer.

The rearrangement links TRBV7-9 to TRBJ1-1, with D uncertain. The CDR3 loop spans 15 amino acids. The germline V gene has CDR1 SEHNR and CDR2 FQNEAQ (reference sequence). Trimming took off 3 bases at V and 0 bases at J, with 11 bases between the two ends. Here the CDR3 reads CASSFSATMNTEAFF. The CDR3 coding sequence is TGTGCCAGCAGCTTCTCAGCGACCATGAACACTGAAGCTTTCTTT. Looking up the rest from reference TRBV7-9 and TRBJ1-1 gives the full variable domain: DTGVSQNPRHKITKRGQNVTFRCDPISEHNRLYWYRQTLGQGPEFLTYFQNEAQLEKSRLLSDRFSAERPKGSFSTLEIQRTEQGDSAMYLCASSFSATMNTEAFFGQGTRLTVV.

V usage is TRBV5-6 and J usage is TRBJ2-7; D ambiguous. CDR3 length: 11 amino acids. Germline-derived CDR1 and CDR2 are SGHDT and YYEEEE. V was clipped by 1 base and J by 6 bases, with 5 bases between them. The CDR3 nucleotides are TGTGCCAGCAGCTTGTACCTCGAGCAGTACTTC. It specifies CASSLYLEQYF.

The chain combines TRBV7-9 with TRBJ1-1; possibly TRBD1 for D (5 bases). V lost 4 bases, J lost 7 bases, and 7 bases lay in between. The germline V gene has CDR1 SEHNR and CDR2 FQNEAQ (reference sequence). This CDR3 has 11 amino acids. Here the CDR3 reads CASSWDGEAFF. CDR3 nucleotide sequence: TGTGCCAGCAGCTGGGACGGTGAAGCTTTCTTT.

This chain joins TRBV5-6 and TRBJ1-3; TRBD1 is a possible D gene (5 bases). The CDR3 consists of 15 residues. Trimming pared 1 base from V and 5 bases from J, leaving 13 bases between. Germline CDR1 SGHDT, CDR2 YYEEEE. The CDR3 reads CASSLFQGVRNTIYF. Written as DNA, the CDR3 is TGTGCCAGCAGCTTGTTTCAGGGAGTTCGAAACACCATATATTTT.

The chain carries TRBV5-4 and TRBJ2-3; 7 positions agree with TRBD2. CDR1 and CDR2 from the germline V gene are SGHNT and YYREEE (reference sequence). The CDR3 is 15 residues long. V lost 4 bases and J lost 3; bases outside the gene matches: 8. CDR3 in amino acids: CASSETAGATDTQYF. CDR3 bases: TGTGCCAGCAGCGAGACGGCGGGAGCAACAGATACGCAGTATTTT. Drawing the rest from reference TRBV5-4 and TRBJ2-3, the complete variable domain is ETGVTQSPTHLIKTRGQQVTLRCSSQSGHNTVSWYQQALGQGPQFIFQYYREEENGRGNFPPRFSGLQFPNYSSELNVNALELDDSALYLCASSETAGATDTQYFGPGTRLTVL.

The genes are TRBV6-6 and TRBJ2-7; maybe TRBD2 (5 bases). Germline V gives CDR1 MNHNY, CDR2 SVGAGI (reference sequence). V was shortened by 0 bases and J by 3 bases, with 12 bases between the two germline ends. This CDR3 contains 15 residues. The CDR3 DNA is TGTGCCAGCAGTTACTCGGCGAACGGGAACTACGAGCAGTACTTC. Amino acids: CASSYSANGNYEQYF.

This chain connects TRBV2 to TRBJ2-5; D unclear. V was clipped by 6 bases and J by 0 bases, with 5 bases between them. The CDR3 has 12 amino acids. CDR1 SNHLY and CDR2 FYNNEI come from the germline V gene. This CDR3 reads CASRLDQETQYF. The CDR3 coding sequence is TGTGCCAGCAGACTGGACCAAGAGACCCAGTACTTC.

The V and J genes are TRBV2 and TRBJ2-2; D may be TRBD1 (5 bases). Per the germline V gene, CDR1 is SNHLY and CDR2 is FYNNEI. The V end was cut by 4 bases, the J end by 5 bases, with 14 bases between. CDR3 length equals 15 residues. CDR3 bases: TGTGCCAGCAGTGTAGGCAGGGTAGATACCGGGGAGCTGTTTTTT. Translated: CASSVGRVDTGELFF.

The chain joins TRBV7-9 to TRBJ2-5; D is undetermined. The germline V and J ends were trimmed by 5 bases and 4 bases, with 8 bases remaining between them. The CDR3 runs to 12 residues. Per germline, CDR1 SEHNR and CDR2 FQNEAQ (reference sequence). CDR3 bases: TGTGCCAGCAGCCCCCCCGGAGAGACCCAGTACTTC. Protein product: CASSPPGETQYF.

The count of this clone is one. DNA of the CDR3: TGTGCCAGCAGCCAAGATTTAGCGGAGAGCTCCTACGAGCAGTACTTC. This codes for CASSQDLAESSYEQYF. V and J are TRBV4-2 and TRBJ2-7, with a tentative D call TRBD2 (6 bases). The germline V gene has CDR1 LGHNA and CDR2 YNFKEQ. The length of the CDR3 is 16 residues. V was pared by 0 bases and J by 0 bases, with 12 bases between.

The chain has TRBV5-4 and TRBJ2-3, with 13 bases that match TRBD2. Trimming cost V 4 bases and J 4 bases; bases outside gene matches: 6. This CDR3 is 16 amino acids long. Germline loops: CDR1 SGHNT, CDR2 YYREEE (reference sequence). Written as DNA, the CDR3 is TGTGCCAGCAGCCCGAGGACTAGCGGGAGTTCAGATACGCAGTATTTT. This translates into CASSPRTSGSSDTQYF.

The genes are TRBV30 and TRBJ2-7; no clear D. The germline V gene has CDR1 GTSNPN and CDR2 SVGIG (reference sequence). The CDR3 runs to 15 residues. Trimming stripped 0 bases from V and 2 bases from J, with 14 bases between. CDR3 region: CAWSVRISDPYEQYF. Here the CDR3 DNA reads TGTGCCTGGAGTGTAAGGATAAGTGACCCCTACGAGCAGTACTTC.

This chain links TRBV5-1 with TRBJ1-2, with D uncertain. The germline V gene encodes CDR1 SGHRS and CDR2 YFSETQ. Trimming left V 0 bases short and J 4 bases short, with 4 bases between. The CDR3 is 12 amino acids. The CDR3 coding sequence is TGCGCCAGCAGCTTGGAAGGCTATGGCTACACCTTC. Translating gives CASSLEGYGYTF. The full variable domain, its missing parts supplied by reference TRBV5-1 and TRBJ1-2, is KAGVTQTPRYLIKTRGQQVTLSCSPISGHRSVSWYQQTPGQGLQFLFEYFSETQRNKGNFPGRFSGRQFSNSRSEMNVSTLELGDSALYLCASSLEGYGYTFGSGTRLTVV.